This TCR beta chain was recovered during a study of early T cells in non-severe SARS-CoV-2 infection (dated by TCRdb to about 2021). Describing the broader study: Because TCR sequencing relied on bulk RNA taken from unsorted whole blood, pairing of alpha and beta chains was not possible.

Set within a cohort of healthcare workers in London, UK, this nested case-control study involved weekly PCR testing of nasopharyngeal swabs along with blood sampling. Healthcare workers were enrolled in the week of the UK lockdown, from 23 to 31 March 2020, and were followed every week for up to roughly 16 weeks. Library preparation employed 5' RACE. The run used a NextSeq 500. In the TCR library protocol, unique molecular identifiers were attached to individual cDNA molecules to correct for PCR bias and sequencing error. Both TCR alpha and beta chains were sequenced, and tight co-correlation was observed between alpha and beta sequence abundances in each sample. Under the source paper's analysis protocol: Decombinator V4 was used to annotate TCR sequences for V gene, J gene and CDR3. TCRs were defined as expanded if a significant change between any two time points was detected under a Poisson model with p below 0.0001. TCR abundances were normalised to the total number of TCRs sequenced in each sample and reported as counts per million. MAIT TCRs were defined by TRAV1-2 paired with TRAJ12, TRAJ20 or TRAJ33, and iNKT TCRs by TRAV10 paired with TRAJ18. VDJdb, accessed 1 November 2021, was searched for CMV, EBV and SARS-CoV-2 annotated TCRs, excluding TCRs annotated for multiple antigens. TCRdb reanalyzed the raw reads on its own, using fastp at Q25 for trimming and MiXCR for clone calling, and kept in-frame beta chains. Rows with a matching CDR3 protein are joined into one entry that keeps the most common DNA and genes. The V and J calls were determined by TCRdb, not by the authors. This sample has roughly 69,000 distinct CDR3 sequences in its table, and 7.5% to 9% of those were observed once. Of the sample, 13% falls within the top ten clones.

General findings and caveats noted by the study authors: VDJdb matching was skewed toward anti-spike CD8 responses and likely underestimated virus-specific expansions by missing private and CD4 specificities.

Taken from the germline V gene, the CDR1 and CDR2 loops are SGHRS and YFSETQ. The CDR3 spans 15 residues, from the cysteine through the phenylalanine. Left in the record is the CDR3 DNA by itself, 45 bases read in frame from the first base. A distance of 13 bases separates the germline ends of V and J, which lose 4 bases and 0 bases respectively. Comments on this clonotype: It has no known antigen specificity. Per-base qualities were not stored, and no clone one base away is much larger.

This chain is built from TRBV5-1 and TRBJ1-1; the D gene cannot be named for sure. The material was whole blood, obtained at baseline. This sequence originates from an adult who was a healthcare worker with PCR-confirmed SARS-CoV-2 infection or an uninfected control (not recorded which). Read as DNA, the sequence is TGCGCCAGCAGCCCCCCCACAGCTTTGAACACTGAAGCTTTCTTT. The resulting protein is CASSPPTALNTEAFF. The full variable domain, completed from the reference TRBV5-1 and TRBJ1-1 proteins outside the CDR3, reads KAGVTQTPRYLIKTRGQQVTLSCSPISGHRSVSWYQQTPGQGLQFLFEYFSETQRNKGNFPGRFSGRQFSNSRSEMNVSTLELGDSALYLCASSPPTALNTEAFFGQGTRLTVV.